The 18 T cell receptor beta chains below were found in one sample sequenced in a study of T cells in Graves' hyperthyroidism and ophthalmopathy. There were TCR beta CDR3 regions amplified from RNA transcripts. An initial round of RT-PCR targeting the TCR CDR3 relied on the HTBI primer set. TCRdb reanalysed the multiplex PCR reads using MiXCR and keeps one entry per CDR3 protein. The sample records 400,000 to 500,000 distinct CDR3 sequences, around 13% being singletons. Sequencing was done on a sample of blood. The receptors originated from a woman aged 18-30 years with Graves' hyperthyroidism.

This clonotype was observed many times. The chain employs TRBV6-2 or TRBV6-3 and TRBJ2-5, with TRBD1 matching 8 bases. Germline loops: CDR1 MNHEY, CDR2 SVGEGT. This CDR3 comprises 15 residues. Germline trimming cut 6 bases from V and 4 bases from J; bases unmatched to any gene: 10. The CDR3 loop reads CASRLLDRASETQYF. The CDR3 DNA sequence: TGTGCCAGCAGGCTGCTGGACAGGGCATCAGAGACCCAGTACTTC.

In its sample, this clonotype was seen many times. The V call is TRBV4-3, the J call TRBJ1-1; D might be TRBD1 (5 bases). Germline-derived CDR1 and CDR2 are LGHNA and YSLEER. V lost 4 bases to trimming and J lost 5 bases, with 11 bases between them. The CDR3 is made up of 13 amino acids. CDR3 in amino acids: CASSPLGDTEAFF. DNA for the CDR3: TGCGCCAGCAGCCCGCTGGGGGATACTGAAGCTTTCTTT.

V and J are TRBV6-5 and TRBJ2-7; weak D call: TRBD2 (5 bases). The germline V gene has CDR1 MNHEY and CDR2 SVGAGI. V was shortened by 4 bases and J by 4 bases, with 23 bases between the two germline ends. The CDR3 extends over 17 amino acids. The CDR3 spells CASSFISRGSMLYEQYF. Written as DNA, the CDR3 is TGTGCCAGCAGTTTCATCTCACGGGGTTCGATGCTTTACGAGCAGTACTTC.

The table lists this clonotype with many counts. The CDR3 sequence: CASSEVKDRNPWTQYF. The CDR3 coding sequence is TGTGCCAGCAGTGAAGTGAAGGACAGGAACCCTTGGACCCAGTACTTC. The rearrangement joins TRBV27 to TRBJ2-5; 7 nucleotides line up with TRBD1. Unmatched junction bases numbered 16, after V lost 5 bases and J lost 7 bases. This CDR3 has 16 residues. Germline assignment: CDR1 MNHEY and CDR2 SMNVEV (reference sequence).

This clonotype showed up many times. The chain uses TRBV28 and TRBJ2-3; the D gene could be TRBD1 or TRBD2 (5 bases each). CDR3 size: 19 residues. Germline loops: CDR1 MDHEN, CDR2 SYDVKM. V was trimmed by 6 bases and J by 4 bases, leaving 29 bases between them. The CDR3 sequence is CASSNYGGLGAPVADTQYF. CDR3 coding DNA: TGTGCCAGCAGCAATTATGGGGGTTTAGGGGCCCCCGTGGCAGATACGCAGTATTTT.

This clonotype has at least ten counts. The chain is built from TRBV11-2 and TRBJ2-3; 7 bases align to TRBD1. Germline V gene lookup returns CDR1 SGHAT and CDR2 FQNNGV. The CDR3 spans 15 residues. J gave up 0 bases and V 6 bases, and 6 bases lay outside the gene matches. CDR3 bases: TGTGCCAGCAGTTTCGGGACAGCTAGCACAGATACGCAGTATTTT. It translates to CASSFGTASTDTQYF.

There are many counts of this clonotype. This sequence joins TRBV20-1 and TRBJ2-7; TRBD2 aligns across 8 bases. The CDR3 is 14 amino acids. The ends lost 6 bases at V and 2 bases at J; junction bases unmatched: 9. Germline V gene data show CDR1 as DFQATT and CDR2 as SNEGSKA (reference sequence). CDR3: CSATGVSGTYEQYF. In DNA form, the CDR3 reads TGCAGTGCCACTGGGGTTAGCGGGACCTACGAGCAGTACTTC.

This clonotype was counted many times. V gene TRBV12-3 or TRBV12-4 combines with J gene TRBJ2-1; D is unresolved. The CDR3 totals 15 residues. V lost 8 bases and J 5 bases, leaving 19 bases between the germline ends. The CDR3 reads CASGILLESDNEQFF. CDR3 nucleotide sequence: TGTGCCAGCGGGATCCTCCTGGAGAGTGACAATGAGCAGTTCTTC.

This clonotype was counted between two and nine times. The chain couples TRBV24-1 to TRBJ2-1, with D perhaps matching TRBD2 (5 bases). The germline V gene encodes CDR1 KGHDR and CDR2 SFDVKD. V was shortened by 4 bases and J by 7 bases, with 13 bases between the two germline ends. The CDR3 totals 14 residues. CDR3 sequence reads: CATSDQLRANEQFF. Here the CDR3 DNA reads TGTGCCACCAGTGACCAGTTGCGGGCAAATGAGCAGTTCTTC.

This clonotype was observed many times. The J gene is TRBJ2-3, the V gene TRBV2; TRBD2 agrees at 7 bases. Looked up from germline, CDR1 is SNHLY and CDR2 is FYNNEI. V dropped 4 bases and J dropped 8; count of bases not matched to a gene: 12. The CDR3 contains 15 residues. CDR3 DNA sequence: TGTGCCAGCAGTGGTACTAGCGAGATAAAAACTACGCAGTATTTT. Amino acids: CASSGTSEIKTTQYF.

In its sample, this clonotype was seen a few times. The chain uses TRBV3-1 and TRBJ2-5, with 7 nucleotides matching TRBD2. CDR3 length: 15 amino acids. Trimming at V came to 4 bases and at J to 3 bases, leaving 8 bases not matched to a gene. CDR1 is LGHDT, CDR2 YNNKEL, per germline (reference sequence). CDR3 amino acids: CASSPLGGSKETQYF. The DNA for the CDR3 is TGTGCCAGCAGCCCACTAGGCGGGAGTAAAGAGACCCAGTACTTC.

This clonotype has ten or more counts. V is TRBV2 and J is TRBJ1-5; D not resolved. This CDR3 contains 14 residues. Germline V lookup: CDR1 SNHLY, CDR2 FYNNEI. Trimming removed 7 bases at V and 0 bases at J, with 10 bases between. The DNA of the CDR3 is TGTGCCAGCAAAGAGAGATATAGCAATCAGCCCCAGCATTTT. Protein: CASKERYSNQPQHF.

The V and J genes are TRBV2 and TRBJ2-5; TRBD2 aligns across 13 bases. This CDR3 is built from 15 residues. Trimming took 9 bases from V and 2 from J; bases not matched to a gene: 6. Germline lookup yields CDR1 SNHLY and CDR2 FYNNEI. CDR3 DNA: TGTGCCAGGGGACTAGCGGGAACGGTACAAGAGACCCAGTACTTC. Translation: CARGLAGTVQETQYF.

This clonotype has at least ten counts. The V and J genes are TRBV7-8 and TRBJ2-2; D remains ambiguous. Germline V gene sequence: CDR1 SGHVS, CDR2 FQNEAQ. The CDR3 extends over 15 amino acids. V lost 1 base and J 3 bases, leaving 9 bases between the germline ends. The CDR3 is CASSLGGRDTGELFF. The CDR3 nucleotides are TGTGCCAGCAGCTTAGGGGGAAGGGACACCGGGGAGCTGTTTTTT.

This clonotype came up many times. This chain connects TRBV20-1 to TRBJ1-1, with D tentatively TRBD1 (5 bases). The germline V and J ends were trimmed by 4 bases and 1 base, with 10 bases remaining between them. There are 13 residues in the CDR3. Germline CDR1 and CDR2: DFQATT and SNEGSKA (reference sequence). CDR3 loop: CSAKYGQNTEAFF. CDR3 nucleotides: TGCAGTGCTAAGTACGGACAGAACACTGAAGCTTTCTTT.

This clonotype has a count of ten or more. V is TRBV5-8 and J is TRBJ2-5; TRBD2 agrees at 9 bases. CDR1 SGHTS and CDR2 YDEGEE come from the germline V gene. V was clipped by 4 bases and J by 4 bases; unmatched bases: 8. The CDR3 has 15 amino acids. CDR3 in DNA: TGTGCCAGCAGCCCAGGCGGGAGGGCCGGAGAGACCCAGTACTTC. It is translated as CASSPGGRAGETQYF.

The sample holds many counts of this clonotype. CDR3 in DNA: TGTGCCAGCAGCTCCACCATTACAGGGAACGAGCAGTACTTC. Protein: CASSSTITGNEQYF. V gene TRBV7-2 combines with J gene TRBJ2-7; a weak D match, TRBD1 (6 bases). The CDR3 has 14 amino acids. V shed 4 bases and J shed 5 bases, with 15 bases lying between them. Germline-derived CDR1 and CDR2 are SGHTA and FQGNSA.

Only a few counts were recorded for this clonotype. This chain connects TRBV19 to TRBJ2-2; 12 bases are shared with TRBD2. The J segment lost 6 bases and the V segment lost 6 bases, leaving 8 bases of the junction unmatched. CDR1 is LNHDA, CDR2 SQIVND, per germline (reference sequence). The CDR3 extends over 16 amino acids. For the CDR3, the DNA is TGTGCCAGTAGCTTTCTAGCGGGAGGGCCCGCCGGGGAGCTGTTTTTT. Its protein is CASSFLAGGPAGELFF.